This is a list of T cell receptor beta chains from one sample in a study of cytomegalovirus exposure and HLA in healthy donors. The protocol was immunoSEQ multiplex PCR, while the TCRdb copy is restricted to in-frame clones and leaves out a portion. In the table there are roughly 200,000 clones, around 80% of which are singletons. Sequencing was carried out using PBMCs. All receptors derive from a woman aged 30 to 39 in good health and CMV-seronegative. The CDR3 runs from the conserved cysteine through the conserved F or W. Fields, in order: D gene, J gene, CDR3 length, clone size, V gene, CDR3 protein, CDR3 DNA. D genes are given only for firm matches. Size is omitted from some rows. Given values are once, few, many or a class for expanded clones.

-	TRBJ2-7	13	-	TRBV19	CASGQHESYEQYF	TGTGCCAGTGGGCAGCATGAGTCCTACGAGCAGTACTTC
-	TRBJ2-3	13	-	TRBV13	CASSLRGTDTQYF	TGTGCCAGCAGCTTGCGGGGCACAGATACGCAGTATTTT
-	TRBJ1-1	13	-	TRBV10-2	CATGLSMNTEAFF	TGCGCCACCGGACTGAGCATGAACACTGAAGCTTTCTTT
-	TRBJ1-1	19	-	TRBV30	CAWSPHPLGREAMNTEAFF	TGTGCCTGGAGTCCGCACCCCCTTGGCAGGGAGGCAATGAACACTGAAGCTTTCTTT
-	TRBJ2-1	11	-	TRBV27	CASSFENEQFF	TGTGCCAGCAGTTTCGAGAATGAGCAGTTCTTC
TRBD2	TRBJ2-7	16	-	TRBV6-1	CASSELSSGSQYEQYF	TGTGCCAGCAGTGAGCTTTCTAGCGGGAGCCAGTACGAGCAGTACTTC
TRBD1	TRBJ1-2	15	-	TRBV7-8	CASSATRDRVGGYTF	TGTGCCAGCAGCGCAACCCGGGACAGGGTGGGTGGCTACACCTTC
-	TRBJ1-2	13	-	TRBV18	CASSPRGEGGYTF	TGTGCCAGCTCACCCAGGGGCGAAGGTGGCTACACCTTC
TRBD1	TRBJ1-3	16	-	TRBV5-4	CASSEGQSFSGNTIYF	TGTGCCAGCAGTGAGGGACAGTCCTTCTCTGGAAACACCATATATTTT
-	TRBJ2-2	15	-	TRBV25-1	CASSLLGNSPGELFF	TGTGCCAGCAGTCTTCTCGGGAACAGCCCCGGGGAGCTGTTTTTT
-	TRBJ1-5	14	few	TRBV2	CASIGGAGNQPQHF	TGTGCCAGCATTGGGGGCGCGGGCAATCAGCCCCAGCATTTT
-	TRBJ1-2	14	-	TRBV6-1	CASYGIRQSDGYTF	TGTGCCAGCTACGGGATTAGGCAGTCTGATGGCTACACCTTC
TRBD2	TRBJ2-2	16	once	TRBV5-6	CASSLPAGGLVGELFF	TGTGCCAGCAGCTTGCCAGCGGGGGGTCTTGTCGGGGAGCTGTTTTTT
TRBD2	TRBJ2-7	14	-	TRBV28	CASSPGGGFHEQYF	TGTGCCAGCAGCCCCGGGGGGGGGTTCCACGAGCAGTACTTC
TRBD1	TRBJ1-1	10	few	TRBV30	CAQGDSEAFF	TGTGCCCAGGGGGACAGTGAAGCTTTCTTT
-	TRBJ1-6	15	-	TRBV5-1	CASSFESSYNSPLHF	TGCGCCAGCAGCTTCGAGAGCTCCTATAATTCACCCCTCCACTTT
-	TRBJ1-1	13	-	TRBV10-1	CASSEMPLSEAFF	TGCGCCAGCAGTGAAATGCCCCTAAGTGAAGCTTTCTTT
-	TRBJ2-1	17	once	TRBV5-1	CASSLLGTPRTYNEQFF	TGCGCCAGCAGCTTGTTAGGGACACCCAGGACATACAATGAGCAGTTCTTC
TRBD2	TRBJ2-5	15	-	TRBV5-1	CASSLAGGTQETQYF	TGCGCCAGCAGCCTAGCGGGGGGGACCCAAGAGACCCAGTACTTC
TRBD1	TRBJ1-2	16	-	TRBV9	CASSVYTGGDIYGYTF	TGTGCCAGCAGCGTTTATACAGGGGGCGACATCTATGGCTACACCTTC
-	TRBJ1-1	14	few	TRBV5-1	CASSPVGGNTEAFF	TGCGCCAGCAGCCCGGTGGGGGGGAACACTGAAGCTTTCTTT
-	TRBJ1-2	17	-	TRBV7-3	CASSLVGGTQGNYGYTF	TGTGCCAGCAGCTTGGTTGGGGGAACACAGGGTAACTATGGCTACACCTTC
TRBD1	TRBJ2-7	16	-	TRBV9	CASSSLPGQGSGEQYF	TGTGCCAGCAGCTCACTCCCGGGACAGGGGAGCGGCGAGCAGTACTTC
-	TRBJ1-6	17	few	TRBV2	CASMEGSGGSNNSPLHF	TGTGCCAGCATGGAGGGTTCGGGTGGGTCCAATAATTCACCCCTCCACTTT
TRBD2	TRBJ2-1	14	-	TRBV7-9	CASTIAGGYNEQFF	TGTGCCAGCACCATAGCGGGGGGCTACAATGAGCAGTTCTTC
TRBD2	TRBJ2-1	16	once	TRBV6-1	CASSVGLAGGDNEQFF	TGTGCCAGCAGTGTGGGACTAGCGGGAGGTGACAATGAGCAGTTCTTC
-	TRBJ2-2	15	-	TRBV5-4	CASSLGLADTGELFF	TGTGCCAGCAGCTTGGGGCTAGCAGACACCGGGGAGCTGTTTTTT
-	TRBJ1-3	15	-	TRBV6-4	CASSDSNWAGNTIYF	TGTGCCAGCAGTGACTCGAACTGGGCCGGAAACACCATATATTTT
-	TRBJ1-6	14	few	TRBV28	CASISLVVMSPLHF	TGTGCCAGCATCTCACTGGTGGTTATGTCACCCCTCCACTTT
-	TRBJ1-3	16	-	TRBV7-3	CASTPLTGLIGNTIYF	TGTGCCAGCACCCCTCTAACAGGGCTAATTGGAAACACCATATATTTT
-	TRBJ1-3	14	-	TRBV13	CASSLSRAGNTIYF	TGTGCCAGCAGCTTATCCAGGGCTGGAAACACCATATATTTT
-	TRBJ1-1	14	-	TRBV9	CASSFYTGNTEAFF	TGTGCCAGCAGCTTTTATACGGGGAACACTGAAGCTTTCTTT
-	TRBJ1-5	15	-	TRBV5-8	CASSTSGAGNQPQHF	TGTGCCAGCAGCACCTCAGGGGCGGGCAATCAGCCCCAGCATTTT
-	TRBJ2-7	16	-	TRBV15	CATSRDGGGGYYEQYF	TGTGCCACCAGCAGAGATGGGGGCGGGGGATACTACGAGCAGTACTTC
TRBD1	TRBJ1-2	15	-	TRBV29-1	CSVEDGSDRGHGYTF	TGCAGCGTTGAAGATGGGTCGGACAGGGGGCACGGCTACACCTTC
-	TRBJ2-1	20	-	TRBV5-1	CASSRRRPGDGIGFYNEQFF	TGCGCCAGCAGTAGGAGACGACCCGGGGATGGCATCGGGTTCTACAATGAGCAGTTCTTC
TRBD2	TRBJ2-7	16	-	TRBV5-6	CASSLDGLAGIYEQYF	TGTGCCAGCAGCTTGGATGGTCTAGCGGGAATCTACGAGCAGTACTTC
-	TRBJ2-6	19	-	TRBV4-1	CASSQEVQDTISGANVLTF	TGCGCCAGCAGCCAGGAAGTCCAGGACACCATCTCTGGGGCCAACGTCCTGACTTTC
-	TRBJ2-7	14	-	TRBV5-1	CASSLGQSSYEQYF	TGCGCCAGCAGCTTGGGACAGAGCTCCTACGAGCAGTACTTC
TRBD2	TRBJ2-5	15	-	TRBV6-5	CASSYSGGRQETQYF	TGTGCCAGCAGTTACTCGGGAGGGAGACAAGAGACCCAGTACTTC
-	TRBJ1-1	10	-	TRBV30	CALQRPEAFF	TGTGCCTTACAGAGACCTGAAGCTTTCTTT
TRBD2	TRBJ2-2	17	-	TRBV5-6	CASSFWTSGIRTGELFF	TGTGCCAGCAGCTTCTGGACTAGCGGGATTAGGACCGGGGAGCTGTTTTTT
-	TRBJ1-5	14	-	TRBV7-7	CASSLGRTDQPQHF	TGTGCCAGCAGCTTAGGGAGAACCGATCAGCCCCAGCATTTT
-	TRBJ1-4	13	-	TRBV10-1	CASSPTVNEKLFF	TGCGCCAGCAGCCCAACAGTAAATGAAAAACTGTTTTTT
-	TRBJ1-5	14	-	TRBV5-4	CASSLAGNNQPQHF	TGTGCCAGCAGCTTGGCAGGTAACAATCAGCCCCAGCATTTT
-	TRBJ1-1	14	-	TRBV5-6	CASSWGGADTEAFF	TGTGCCAGCAGCTGGGGTGGGGCGGACACTGAAGCTTTCTTT
-	TRBJ2-7	15	-	TRBV7-2	CASSLSLLGDFEQYF	TGTGCCAGCAGCTTATCTTTGTTGGGGGACTTCGAGCAGTACTTC
-	TRBJ2-7	13	-	TRBV5-1	CASSAGDRYEQYF	TGCGCCAGCAGCGCCGGTGACAGGTACGAGCAGTACTTC
-	TRBJ2-7	14	few	TRBV30	CAWSLRQGTYEQYF	TGTGCCTGGAGTCTCCGGCAGGGGACCTACGAGCAGTACTTC
-	TRBJ2-7	10	-	TRBV21-1	CASSNCEQYF	TGTGCCAGCAGCAACTGCGAGCAGTACTTC
TRBD1	TRBJ1-2	16	-	TRBV29-1	CSVEGEVDRRDFGYTF	TGCAGCGTTGAAGGCGAAGTGGACAGGAGGGACTTTGGCTACACCTTC